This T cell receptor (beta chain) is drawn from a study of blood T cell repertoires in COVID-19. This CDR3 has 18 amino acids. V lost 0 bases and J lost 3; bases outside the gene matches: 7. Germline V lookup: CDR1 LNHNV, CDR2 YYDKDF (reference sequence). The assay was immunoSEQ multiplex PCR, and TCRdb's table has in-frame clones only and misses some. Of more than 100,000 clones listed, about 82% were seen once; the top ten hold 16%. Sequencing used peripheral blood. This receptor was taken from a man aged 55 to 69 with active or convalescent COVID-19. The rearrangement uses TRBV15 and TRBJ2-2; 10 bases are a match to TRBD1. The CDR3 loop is CATSRDLPGQGHTGELFF. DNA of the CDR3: TGTGCCACCAGCAGAGATCTTCCGGGACAGGGGCACACCGGGGAGCTGTTTTTT.